The rows below give T cell receptor beta chains drawn from one sample of a study of glioma-infiltrating T cells after dendritic cell vaccination. The protocol was immunoSEQ multiplex PCR, while the TCRdb copy is restricted to in-frame clones and leaves out a portion. The table has just over 95,000 clones, about four fifths seen once. The sequenced sample was blood, obtained before dendritic cell vaccination. These receptors originate from a human donor with glioblastoma. Both conserved end residues are part of each CDR3. Fields, in order: V gene, J gene, CDR3 length, clone size, D gene, CDR3 DNA, CDR3 protein. The D gene is left open where the match is weak. Clone size appears in some rows only: once, few, many, or a class for an expanded clone.

V gene: TRBV9
J gene: TRBJ1-4
CDR3 length: 16
clone size: once
D gene: TRBD1
CDR3 DNA: TGTGCCAGCAGCGTAGGGACAGGCCATAAGAATGAAAAACTGTTTTTT
CDR3 protein: CASSVGTGHKNEKLFF

V gene: TRBV7-9
J gene: TRBJ1-5
CDR3 length: 17
clone size: .
D gene: .
CDR3 DNA: TGTGCCAGCAGCTTAGGAACCGACAGTTATAGCAATCAGCCCCAGCATTTT
CDR3 protein: CASSLGTDSYSNQPQHF

V gene: TRBV9
J gene: TRBJ1-6
CDR3 length: 15
clone size: .
D gene: TRBD1
CDR3 DNA: TGTGCCAGCAGCGTGGGACAGGCTTATAATTCACCCCTCCACTTT
CDR3 protein: CASSVGQAYNSPLHF

V gene: TRBV7-3
J gene: TRBJ2-3
CDR3 length: 14
clone size: .
D gene: .
CDR3 DNA: TGTGCCAGCAGCGAGGGGGGGTACAAAGATACGCAGTATTTT
CDR3 protein: CASSEGGYKDTQYF

V gene: TRBV27
J gene: TRBJ2-7
CDR3 length: 17
clone size: .
D gene: .
CDR3 DNA: TGTGCCAGCAGTCCGTATAGTGCTTCTGAGGTTCACTACGAGCAGTACTTC
CDR3 protein: CASSPYSASEVHYEQYF

V gene: TRBV28
J gene: TRBJ2-7
CDR3 length: 14
clone size: .
D gene: .
CDR3 DNA: TGTGCCAGCAGCCGAGGGGGGGGAGCCTACGAGCAGTACTTC
CDR3 protein: CASSRGGGAYEQYF

V gene: TRBV19
J gene: TRBJ1-2
CDR3 length: 13
clone size: .
D gene: TRBD1
CDR3 DNA: TGTGCCAGTAGTCTGGACAGGGTAGAGGGCTACACCTTC
CDR3 protein: CASSLDRVEGYTF

V gene: TRBV29-1
J gene: TRBJ2-7
CDR3 length: 14
clone size: .
D gene: TRBD1
CDR3 DNA: TGCAGCGTGGACGGGACAGGGGGAACCTACGAGCAGTACTTC
CDR3 protein: CSVDGTGGTYEQYF

V gene: TRBV29-1
J gene: TRBJ1-1
CDR3 length: 13
clone size: few
D gene: .
CDR3 DNA: TGCAGCGGTCGACAGATACAGAACACTGAAGCTTTCTTT
CDR3 protein: CSGRQIQNTEAFF

V gene: TRBV7-6
J gene: TRBJ2-7
CDR3 length: 15
clone size: few
D gene: .
CDR3 DNA: TGTGCCAGCAGCCCAAGCGGCTCCACGGGATACGAGCAGTACTTC
CDR3 protein: CASSPSGSTGYEQYF

V gene: TRBV9
J gene: TRBJ1-3
CDR3 length: 13
clone size: .
D gene: .
CDR3 DNA: TGTGCCAGCAGCTCCTCAGGGGGAAACACCATATATTTT
CDR3 protein: CASSSSGGNTIYF

V gene: TRBV18
J gene: TRBJ1-2
CDR3 length: 15
clone size: once
D gene: TRBD1
CDR3 DNA: TGTGCCAGCTCACCGGCAGCCGGGACAGGGTATGGCTACACCTTC
CDR3 protein: CASSPAAGTGYGYTF

V gene: TRBV6-5
J gene: TRBJ2-7
CDR3 length: 15
clone size: .
D gene: .
CDR3 DNA: TGTGCCAGCAGTTACCGGGGGACTTACAACTACGAGCAGTACTTC
CDR3 protein: CASSYRGTYNYEQYF

V gene: TRBV5-1
J gene: TRBJ2-7
CDR3 length: 15
clone size: .
D gene: .
CDR3 DNA: TGCGCCAGCAGCTTGATCGGGGACATGTCCTACGAGCAGTACTTC
CDR3 protein: CASSLIGDMSYEQYF

V gene: TRBV23-1
J gene: TRBJ2-5
CDR3 length: 12
clone size: few
D gene: .
CDR3 DNA: TGCGCCAACCCACAGGGTTGGGAGACCCAGTACTTC
CDR3 protein: CANPQGWETQYF

V gene: TRBV19
J gene: TRBJ1-1
CDR3 length: 16
clone size: .
D gene: .
CDR3 DNA: TGTGCCAGTAGTTTACAGGGTATGGGTGTCGGCACTGAAGCTTTCTTT
CDR3 protein: CASSLQGMGVGTEAFF

V gene: TRBV28
J gene: TRBJ2-7
CDR3 length: 16
clone size: .
D gene: .
CDR3 DNA: TGTGCCAGCAGCCCTGGGCTGACAGGCCGTTTCTACGAGCAGTACTTC
CDR3 protein: CASSPGLTGRFYEQYF

V gene: TRBV19
J gene: TRBJ1-5
CDR3 length: 16
clone size: .
D gene: TRBD1
CDR3 DNA: TGTGCCAGTAGTATTATTGACAGGGGCGTCAATCAGCCCCAGCATTTT
CDR3 protein: CASSIIDRGVNQPQHF

V gene: TRBV5-1
J gene: TRBJ2-3
CDR3 length: 18
clone size: .
D gene: TRBD2
CDR3 DNA: TGCGCCAGCAGCCTATTGGGGACTAGCGGGATCTCAAGAGATACGCAGTATTTT
CDR3 protein: CASSLLGTSGISRDTQYF

V gene: TRBV4-1
J gene: TRBJ2-3
CDR3 length: 15
clone size: .
D gene: TRBD2
CDR3 DNA: TGCGCCAGCAGCCAAACGGGGGGGAGCACAGATACGCAGTATTTT
CDR3 protein: CASSQTGGSTDTQYF

V gene: TRBV4-1
J gene: TRBJ2-4
CDR3 length: 13
clone size: .
D gene: .
CDR3 DNA: TGCGCCAGCAGCCAAGATCCGGGTGACATTCAGTACTTC
CDR3 protein: CASSQDPGDIQYF

V gene: TRBV6-1
J gene: TRBJ2-3
CDR3 length: 14
clone size: .
D gene: TRBD2
CDR3 DNA: TGTGCCAGCATTAGGACTAGCGGCACAGATACGCAGTATTTT
CDR3 protein: CASIRTSGTDTQYF

V gene: TRBV7-9
J gene: TRBJ1-2
CDR3 length: 14
clone size: .
D gene: .
CDR3 DNA: TGTGCCAGCAGCTTCGAGGAGGTCGGGCATGGCTACACCTTC
CDR3 protein: CASSFEEVGHGYTF